This T cell receptor beta chain was identified in a study of PD-L1 blockade in urothelial cancer (dated by TCRdb to 2015 to 2018). A note on the overall study: Therapy was started in the mid-2010s for all patients, and atezolizumab 1,200 mg was administered intravenously every 3 weeks. Durable clinical benefit was defined as a progression-free survival longer than 6 months, and TCR features were additionally tested against progression-free survival and overall survival. Over 28 patients had pretreatment blood TCR-seq, roughly 25 had at least one posttreatment blood collection, and roughly 25 had tumor TCR-seq. Blood samples yielded a median of around 150,000 T cells and more than 80,000 unique TCRs, with median clonality approximately 0.08. About nine tenths of the roughly 29 patients were identified as males with urothelial cancer of bladder origin, and a prior smoking history was reported by 18 of 29 patients. Several patients reached durable clinical benefit, while 20 to 25 patients did not. The study was an exploratory multi-omic analysis of somatic, immune and clinical correlates of response to PD-L1 blockade with atezolizumab in urothelial cancer. Pretreatment tumor samples, along with matched peripheral blood serially collected before and after atezolizumab treatment, were subjected to TCR sequencing. Blood samples were analyzed at two time points: 3 weeks after treatment start (second dose) and 6 weeks after treatment start. In the same patients, whole exome sequencing and RNA sequencing of pretreatment tumors were performed in addition to TCR sequencing. Patients had an ECOG performance status of 0 or 1 and had received between 0 and 3 prior chemotherapy regimens.

Results the study describes overall, beyond this receptor: At 3 weeks after the start of treatment, tumor-associated TCR clones in peripheral blood had expanded more in patients with durable benefit (n ≈ 24, p = 0.022). Because of the small sample size (n ≈ 30) and the many exploratory analyses performed, the results are intended to be regarded as hypothesis-generating. Improved progression-free and overall survival was found to be associated with pretreatment peripheral blood TCR clonality below the median.

For CDR1 and CDR2, the germline V gene (reference sequence) lists MNHEY and SMNVEV. The CDR3 covers 13 residues, taking in both the cysteine and the phenylalanine. The entry retains the CDR3 DNA only, 39 bases that are in frame from base 1. V and J are truncated by 3 bases and 0 bases respectively, leaving an intervening sequence of 3 bases. As concerns this clone: Its antigen remains undetermined. Base qualities are not provided; no much larger clone lies one nucleotide away.

Each PCR received spiked-in synthetic TCR analog templates so that absolute template abundance could be estimated from read counts. The immunoSEQ assay was used to amplify TCRbeta CDR3 regions from genomic DNA with bias-controlled V and J gene primers. Sequencing of rearranged TCRbeta segments was done at approximately 20X coverage. The source study handled its data this way. Clustering was used to correct sequencing errors, and CDR3s were annotated against IMGT to assign V, D and J genes. Out-of-frame and stop-codon sequences were excluded, and only productive TCRbeta rearrangements were used in downstream analyses. To compute clonality, Shannon entropy was normalized by the log of the number of unique productive sequences and then subtracted from one. Clones differing between time points or between blood and tumor were identified by Fisher's exact test with Benjamini-Hochberg correction at adjusted p below 0.01. In its TCRdb copy, this immuneACCESS table keeps in-frame sequences only and misses some clones. Where compared with another copy, unresolved V genes explain less than half of these, and the others have no known cause. V and J calls and clone size follow that table, whereas D and trimming were derived from the DNA. This sample has around 70,000 clones in its table, and roughly nine tenths of those were observed once. The top ten clones comprise 4.5% of the sample.

Interpreted using the paper, the time point label stands for: pretreatment peripheral blood. A total of some 30 patients with locally advanced or metastatic urothelial carcinoma, treated at Memorial Sloan Kettering on a trial protocol, made up the cohort. Peripheral blood mononuclear cells were collected pretreatment and during treatment, with between 1 and 8 total time points obtained per patient. The Qiagen DNeasy Blood extraction kit was used to purify genomic DNA from total PBMCs and tumor samples. PBMCs were collected pretreatment and during treatment, and were isolated and stored as previously described.

This TCR came from a man between 65 and 85 years old with urothelial cancer. The chain was built from TRBV27 and TRBJ2-1; no D gene call is confident. Sequencing was performed on PBMCs, taken around atezolizumab (anti-PD-L1) treatment. The nucleotide sequence is given as TGTGCCAGCAGTTTCCGCTCCTACAATGAGCAGTTCTTC. This sequence encodes CASSFRSYNEQFF.